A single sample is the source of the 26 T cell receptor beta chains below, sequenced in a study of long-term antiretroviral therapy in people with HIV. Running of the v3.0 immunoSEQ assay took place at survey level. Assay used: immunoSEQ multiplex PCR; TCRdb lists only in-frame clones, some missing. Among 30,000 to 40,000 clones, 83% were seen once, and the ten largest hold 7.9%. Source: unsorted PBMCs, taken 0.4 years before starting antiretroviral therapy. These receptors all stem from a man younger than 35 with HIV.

The CDR3 is CASSVGSSGGNTIYF. The DNA of the CDR3 is TGTGCCAGCAGCGTAGGGTCTTCGGGGGGAAACACCATATATTTT. V and J are TRBV9 and TRBJ1-3; no clear D. The CDR3 has 15 amino acids. The germline V gene encodes CDR1 SGDLS and CDR2 YYNGEE. V lost 0 bases and J lost 4, with 11 bases in between.

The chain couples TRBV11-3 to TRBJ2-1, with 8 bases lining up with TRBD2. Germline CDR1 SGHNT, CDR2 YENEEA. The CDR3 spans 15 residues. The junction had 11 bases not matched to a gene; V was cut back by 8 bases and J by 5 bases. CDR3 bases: TGTGCCAGCGCCCGGGAGGGGGGACCTCACAATGAGCAGTTCTTC. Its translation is CASAREGGPHNEQFF.

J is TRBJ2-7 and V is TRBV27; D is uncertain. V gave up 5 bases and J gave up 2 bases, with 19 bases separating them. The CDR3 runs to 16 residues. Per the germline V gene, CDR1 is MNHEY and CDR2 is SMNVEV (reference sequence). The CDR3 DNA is TGTGCCAGCAGTCGTGAATACAAGACGCCTCCCTACGAGCAGTACTTC. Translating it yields CASSREYKTPPYEQYF.

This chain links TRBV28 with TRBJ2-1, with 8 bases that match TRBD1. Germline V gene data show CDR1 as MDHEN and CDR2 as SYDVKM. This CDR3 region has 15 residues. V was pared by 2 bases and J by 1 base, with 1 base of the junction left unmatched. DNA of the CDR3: TGTGCCAGCAGTTTAAGACAGGGGTCCTACAATGAGCAGTTCTTC. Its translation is CASSLRQGSYNEQFF.

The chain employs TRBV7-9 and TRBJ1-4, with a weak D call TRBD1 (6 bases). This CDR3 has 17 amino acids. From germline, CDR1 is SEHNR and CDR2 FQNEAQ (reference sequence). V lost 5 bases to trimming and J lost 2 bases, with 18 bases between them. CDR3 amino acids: CASSLLPSGVTNEKLFF. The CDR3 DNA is TGTGCCAGCAGCCTCCTCCCGTCAGGGGTGACTAATGAAAAACTGTTTTTT.

The CDR3 protein is CASSYFTGSDTQYF. The CDR3 DNA is TGTGCCAGCAGTTACTTTACGGGTTCAGATACGCAGTATTTT. J is TRBJ2-3 and V is TRBV6-6; D gene uncertain. Trimming removed 1 base at V and 4 bases at J, with 9 bases between. This CDR3 is built from 14 residues. Germline-derived CDR1 and CDR2 are MNHNY and SVGAGI (reference sequence).

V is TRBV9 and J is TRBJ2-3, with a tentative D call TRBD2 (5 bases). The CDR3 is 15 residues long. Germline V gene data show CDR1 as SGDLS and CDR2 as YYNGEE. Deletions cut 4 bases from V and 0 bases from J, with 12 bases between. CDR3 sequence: CASSFTGTSTDTQYF. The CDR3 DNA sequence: TGTGCCAGCAGCTTCACGGGAACTAGCACAGATACGCAGTATTTT.

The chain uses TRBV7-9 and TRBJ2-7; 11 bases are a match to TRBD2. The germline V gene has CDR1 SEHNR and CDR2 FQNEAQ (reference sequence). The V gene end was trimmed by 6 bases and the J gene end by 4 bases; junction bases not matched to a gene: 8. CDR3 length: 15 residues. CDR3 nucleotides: TGTGCCAGCAGACTGACTAGCGGGGAGAATTACGAGCAGTACTTC. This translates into CASRLTSGENYEQYF.

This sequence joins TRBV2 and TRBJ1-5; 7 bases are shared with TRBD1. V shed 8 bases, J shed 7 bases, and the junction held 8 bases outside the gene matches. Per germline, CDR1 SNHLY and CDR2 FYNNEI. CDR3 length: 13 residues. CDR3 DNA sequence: TGTGCCAGCCGCGACAGGGAAGGACAGCCCCAGCATTTT. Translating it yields CASRDREGQPQHF.

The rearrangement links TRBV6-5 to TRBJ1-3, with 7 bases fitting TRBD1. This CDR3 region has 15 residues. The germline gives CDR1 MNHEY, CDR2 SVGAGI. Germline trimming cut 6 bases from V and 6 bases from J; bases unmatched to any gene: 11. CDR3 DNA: TGTGCCAGCAGCTACCAGCGACAGGGAATAAACACCATATATTTT. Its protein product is CASSYQRQGINTIYF.

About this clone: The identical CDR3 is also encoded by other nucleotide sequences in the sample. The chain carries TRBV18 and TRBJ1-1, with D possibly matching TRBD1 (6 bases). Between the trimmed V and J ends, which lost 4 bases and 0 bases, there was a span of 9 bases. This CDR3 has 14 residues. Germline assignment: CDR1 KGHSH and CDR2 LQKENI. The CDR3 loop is CASSLTGMNTEAFF. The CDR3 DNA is TGTGCCAGCTCACTTACAGGGATGAACACTGAAGCTTTCTTT.

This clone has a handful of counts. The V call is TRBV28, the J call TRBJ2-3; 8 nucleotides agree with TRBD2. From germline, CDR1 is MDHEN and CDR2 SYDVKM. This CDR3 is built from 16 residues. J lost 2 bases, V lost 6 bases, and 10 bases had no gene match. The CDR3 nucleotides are TGTGCCAGCAGCTTTCGTCCTAGCGGGTACACAGATACGCAGTATTTT. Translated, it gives CASSFRPSGYTDTQYF.

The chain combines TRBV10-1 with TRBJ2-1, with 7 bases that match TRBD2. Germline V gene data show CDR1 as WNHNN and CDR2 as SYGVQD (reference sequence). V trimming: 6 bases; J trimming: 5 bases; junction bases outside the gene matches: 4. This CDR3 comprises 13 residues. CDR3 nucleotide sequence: TGCGCCAGCAGGGCTAGCGGCGACAATGAGCAGTTCTTC. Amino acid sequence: CASRASGDNEQFF.

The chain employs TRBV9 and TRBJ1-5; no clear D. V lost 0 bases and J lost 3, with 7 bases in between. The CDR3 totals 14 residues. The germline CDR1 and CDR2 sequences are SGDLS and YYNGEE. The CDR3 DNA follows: TGTGCCAGCAGCGTAGGGACTATCAATCAGCCCCAGCATTTT. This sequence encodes CASSVGTINQPQHF.

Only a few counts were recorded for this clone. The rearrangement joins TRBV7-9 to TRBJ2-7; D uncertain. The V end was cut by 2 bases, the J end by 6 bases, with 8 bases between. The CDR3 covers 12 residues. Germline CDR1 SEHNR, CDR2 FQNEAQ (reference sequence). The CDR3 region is CASSLFTGEQYF. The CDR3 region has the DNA TGTGCCAGCAGCTTATTCACTGGCGAGCAGTACTTC.

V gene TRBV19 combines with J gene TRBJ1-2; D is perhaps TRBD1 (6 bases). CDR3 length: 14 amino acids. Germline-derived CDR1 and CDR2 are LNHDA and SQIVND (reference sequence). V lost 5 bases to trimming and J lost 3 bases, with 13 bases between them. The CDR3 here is CASSVGAIYYGYTF. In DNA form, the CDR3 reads TGTGCCAGTAGTGTGGGGGCGATCTACTATGGCTACACCTTC.

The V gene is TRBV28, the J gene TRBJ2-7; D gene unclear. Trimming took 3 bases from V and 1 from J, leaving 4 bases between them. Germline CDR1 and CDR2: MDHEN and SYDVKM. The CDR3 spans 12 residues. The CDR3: CASSFSSYEQYF. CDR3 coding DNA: TGTGCCAGCAGTTTCAGTTCCTACGAGCAGTACTTC. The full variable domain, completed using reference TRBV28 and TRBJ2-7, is DVKVTQSSRYLVKRTGEKVFLECVQDMDHENMFWYRQDPGLGLRLIYFSYDVKMKEKGDIPEGYSVSREKKERFSLILESASTNQTSMYLCASSFSSYEQYFGPGTRLTVT.

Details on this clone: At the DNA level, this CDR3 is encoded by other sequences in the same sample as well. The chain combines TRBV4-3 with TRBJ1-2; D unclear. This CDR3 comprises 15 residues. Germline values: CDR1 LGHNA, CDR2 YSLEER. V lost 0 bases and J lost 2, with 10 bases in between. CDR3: CASSQELGGNYGYTF. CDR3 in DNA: TGCGCCAGCAGCCAAGAATTAGGAGGGAACTATGGCTACACCTTC.

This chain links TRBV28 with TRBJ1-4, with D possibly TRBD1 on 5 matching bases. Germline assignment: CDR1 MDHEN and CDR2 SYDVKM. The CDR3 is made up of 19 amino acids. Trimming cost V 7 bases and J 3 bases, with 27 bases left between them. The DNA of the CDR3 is TGTGCCAGCACCGTCTCTAGGGTTACAGGAGGAAGGCCTAATGAAAAACTGTTTTTT. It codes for CASTVSRVTGGRPNEKLFF. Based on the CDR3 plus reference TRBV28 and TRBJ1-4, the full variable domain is DVKVTQSSRYLVKRTGEKVFLECVQDMDHENMFWYRQDPGLGLRLIYFSYDVKMKEKGDIPEGYSVSREKKERFSLILESASTNQTSMYLCASTVSRVTGGRPNEKLFFGSGTQLSVL.

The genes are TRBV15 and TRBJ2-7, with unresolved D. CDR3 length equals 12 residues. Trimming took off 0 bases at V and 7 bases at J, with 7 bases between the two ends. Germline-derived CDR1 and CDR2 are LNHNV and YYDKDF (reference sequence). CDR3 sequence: CATSRDGREQYF. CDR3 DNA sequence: TGTGCCACCAGCAGAGATGGACGGGAGCAGTACTTC.

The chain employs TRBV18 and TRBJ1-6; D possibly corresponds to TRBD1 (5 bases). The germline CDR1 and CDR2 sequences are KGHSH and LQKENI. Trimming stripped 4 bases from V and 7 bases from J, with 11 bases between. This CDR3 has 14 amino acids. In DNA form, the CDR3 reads TGTGCCAGCTCACGAGACAGCCAAAATTCACCCCTCCACTTT. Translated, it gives CASSRDSQNSPLHF.

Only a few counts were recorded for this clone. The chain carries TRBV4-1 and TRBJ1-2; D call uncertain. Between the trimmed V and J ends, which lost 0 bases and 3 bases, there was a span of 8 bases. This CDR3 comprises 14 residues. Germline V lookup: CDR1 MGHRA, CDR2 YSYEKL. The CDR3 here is CASSQEVTYYGYTF. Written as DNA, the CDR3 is TGCGCCAGCAGCCAAGAGGTCACCTACTATGGCTACACCTTC.

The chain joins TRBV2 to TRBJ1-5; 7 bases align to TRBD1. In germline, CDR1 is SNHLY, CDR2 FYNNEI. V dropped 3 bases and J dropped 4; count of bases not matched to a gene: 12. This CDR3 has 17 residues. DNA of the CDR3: TGTGCCAGCAGTGACCGACAGGGTAGTTCAGCAAATCAGCCCCAGCATTTT. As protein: CASSDRQGSSANQPQHF.

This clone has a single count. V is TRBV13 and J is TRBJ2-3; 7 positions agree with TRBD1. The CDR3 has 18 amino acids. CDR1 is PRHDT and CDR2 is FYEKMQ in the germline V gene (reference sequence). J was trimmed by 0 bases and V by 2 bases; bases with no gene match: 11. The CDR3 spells CASSLSLGQEYSTDTQYF. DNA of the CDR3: TGTGCCAGCAGCTTATCTCTCGGACAGGAATATAGCACAGATACGCAGTATTTT.

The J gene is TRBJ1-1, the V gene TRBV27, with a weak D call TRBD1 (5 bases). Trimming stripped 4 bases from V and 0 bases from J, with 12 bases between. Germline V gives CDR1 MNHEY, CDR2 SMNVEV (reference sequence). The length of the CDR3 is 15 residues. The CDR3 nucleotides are TGTGCCAGCAGTTATCTCGACAGCTTGAACACTGAAGCTTTCTTT. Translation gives CASSYLDSLNTEAFF.

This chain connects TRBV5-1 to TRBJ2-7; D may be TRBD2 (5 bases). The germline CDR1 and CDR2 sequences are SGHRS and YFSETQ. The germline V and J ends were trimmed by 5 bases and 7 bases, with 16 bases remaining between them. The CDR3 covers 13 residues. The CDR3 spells CASREEGSGEQYF. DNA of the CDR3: TGCGCCAGCAGAGAGGAAGGCTCGGGGGAGCAGTACTTC. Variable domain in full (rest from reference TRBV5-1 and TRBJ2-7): KAGVTQTPRYLIKTRGQQVTLSCSPISGHRSVSWYQQTPGQGLQFLFEYFSETQRNKGNFPGRFSGRQFSNSRSEMNVSTLELGDSALYLCASREEGSGEQYFGPGTRLTVT.